Sequencing of this T cell receptor beta chain was carried out in a study of Ad26.COV2.S vaccination and SARS-CoV-2 variants (TCRdb year 2021). Turning to the overall study: Donors in the vaccine arm were drawn from COV1001, a phase I-IIa trial of Ad26.COV2.S in healthy adults that was multicentre, randomized, double-blind and placebo-controlled. Ad26.COV2.S was administered intramuscularly at a dose of 5x10^10 or 1x10^11 viral particles, either as one shot or as two shots given 56 days apart. Trial participants were randomized into five groups of five, in which low-dose or high-dose Ad26.COV2.S was given once or twice, or placebo was given on both occasions. Blinding of investigators to trial group allocation was maintained during experiments and outcome assessment. TCRbeta repertoire sequencing served as the tool for gauging how specific and how broad the SARS-CoV-2-reactive T cell receptors were following Ad26.COV2.S vaccination. The TCR-sequenced set comprised around 30 samples: some 20 Ad26.COV2.S vaccine recipients, 5 placebo recipients and 8 SARS-CoV-2 convalescent individuals. Study-wide findings and limitations: Vaccine and placebo recipients had similar non-spike TCR breadth, a finding consistent with the vaccine containing only spike. Compared with placebo recipients, Ad26.COV2.S recipients showed higher spike-specific TCR breadth (P = 0.0014). After vaccination, substantial breadth of spike-specific CD8+ and CD4+ T cell responses was reported. The study was not powered for comparison of responses between vaccine doses or regimens. The authors noted that the TCR breadth and depth analyses may have underestimated total T cell responses.

TCRbeta CDR3 regions were sequenced with the immunoSEQ Assay. After extraction, genomic DNA underwent amplification by bias-controlled multiplex PCR, followed by high-throughput sequencing. The paper's processing steps were these. To quantify the absolute abundance of each unique TCRbeta CDR3 region, sequences were collapsed and filtered. T cell fraction was estimated by normalization of TCRbeta template counts to usable DNA, with usable DNA being measured through amplification of reference genes present in all nucleated cells. Repertoire TCRs were annotated as SARS-CoV-2-specific when V gene, CDR3 amino acid sequence and J gene were exactly matched to a known reactive TCR set. The reference SARS-CoV-2 TCR set was obtained from MIRA and was filtered for enrichment in COVID-19-positive ImmuneCODE repertoires, whereby public or cross-reactive TCRs were removed. Using the MIRA antigens, annotated TCRs were further analysed by specific ORF or by position within an ORF. Breadth was defined as the number of annotated unique rearrangements divided by the total number of unique productive rearrangements, and depth was defined as the summed frequency of the annotated unique rearrangements. Two-sided Wilcoxon rank-sum tests were used to compare TCR breadth between groups. TCRdb took this table from immuneACCESS and kept in-frame rearrangements with V and J called. Such tables lack part of the clones; where checked against another copy, unresolved V genes explain under half of the gap, and the rest is unexplained. V and J calls and clone size are those listed in that table; D and trimming were worked out from the DNA. For this sample the table gives about 350,000 clones, of which roughly 91% were detected only once. The ten largest clonotypes hold around 5% of the sample.

According to the study, the label for this sample's treatment or condition signals: about 20 received Ad26.COV2.S at low or high dose, single or two shots; several received placebo; per-sample allocation not given. For vaccine and placebo recipients, repertoires were sequenced using samples collected on day 63 after the first injection. Cohort 1b enrolled about two dozen adults aged 18-55 years at a single site in Boston, USA, between 29 July and 7 August 2020. Ad26.COV2.S was a replication-incompetent adenovirus type 26 vector that expressed a prefusion-stabilized SARS-CoV-2 spike protein derived from the original Wuhan strain. This clone has a single count. The target of this receptor is not known. No qualities accompany the bases; no much larger clone lies one base away. There are 13 amino acids in the CDR3, from cysteine to phenylalanine inclusive. Just the 39-base CDR3 DNA is kept, in frame starting at base 1. V sheds 4 bases and J sheds 3 bases, leaving 7 bases between their ends. In the germline V gene (reference sequence), CDR1 corresponds to WNHNN and CDR2 to SYGVQD.

The material sequenced was peripheral blood, taken in a trial of Ad26.COV2.S vaccine versus placebo. The TCR sequence derives from a person aged 18-65 years who received the Ad26.COV2.S COVID-19 vaccine or a placebo. The rearranged chain carries TRBV10-1 and TRBJ2-1; the D gene is perhaps TRBD1, from 5 matching bases. This receptor carries the CDR3 CASSVRGYNEQFF. The base sequence is TGCGCCAGCAGTGTTAGGGGCTACAATGAGCAGTTCTTC.